Reported below is one T cell receptor beta chain. What this receptor recognizes is not known. Nothing much larger sits one base from this clone, and base qualities are not available. The junction shows trimming of 0 bases on V and 6 bases on J, and the gene matches do not reach 7 bases of it. The germline V gene encodes CDR1 SGDLS and CDR2 YYNGEE. Taken from cysteine to phenylalanine, the CDR3 has 16 residues. The only DNA kept is the CDR3, 48 bases in frame from the first base. To prepare the library, RT-PCR was applied. Reads for this sample came from a NextSeq 550. TCRdb reworked the public reads: Q25 trimming with fastp, MiXCR clone assembly, productive beta chains retained. One record per CDR3 amino acid sequence lists the most common genes and DNA. The sample table contains approximately 200,000 distinct CDR3 sequences; only one count was recorded for less than 45% of them. Around 35% of the sample goes to the ten largest clones.

These data come from a study of patients and donors after allogeneic stem cell transplantation (dated by TCRdb to about 2020). The TCR originated in a human donor who was either an allogeneic HSCT recipient or a stem cell or donor lymphocyte infusion donor (not recorded which). It is not recorded whose cells these are; they may come from a transplant donor. The sample consisted of blood, either unsorted or a sorted T cell fraction (not recorded which). The chain couples TRBV9 to TRBJ2-2; 8 junctional bases match TRBD2. The CDR3 protein is CASSVGPSGSSGELFF. The DNA sequence reads TGTGCCAGCAGCGTAGGTCCCAGCGGGAGTTCCGGGGAGCTGTTTTTT.